These 24 T cell receptor beta chains came from one sample sequenced in a study of Graves' ophthalmopathy and Graves' hyperthyroidism. Amplification targeted the TCR beta CDR3 regions, with RNA transcripts as the source material. In the first round, RT-PCR was carried out with HTBI primers, and a multiplex PCR formed the second round. TCRdb analysed the multiplex PCR reads with MiXCR anew, one entry per CDR3 protein. The sample records fewer than 250,000 distinct CDR3 sequences, approximately 29% being singletons. The sequencing sample was made of peripheral blood. Source of these receptors: a man aged 50-60 years with Graves' ophthalmopathy.

This clonotype came up many times. The rearrangement joins TRBV19 to TRBJ2-7; 10 bases match TRBD1. The length of the CDR3 is 17 residues. The trim removed 1 base at V and 5 bases at J, leaving 11 bases unmatched. Germline CDR1 and CDR2: LNHDA and SQIVND (reference sequence). The CDR3 reads CASSIGAAMTGGNEQYF. The CDR3 DNA is TGTGCCAGTAGTATAGGGGCTGCGATGACAGGGGGCAACGAGCAGTACTTC.

In this sample, this clonotype turned up many times. The CDR3 here is CASSYPTRELQETQYF. DNA of the CDR3: TGTGCCAGCAGCTATCCTACCAGGGAGCTCCAAGAGACCCAGTACTTC. This chain links TRBV28 with TRBJ2-5; D possibly uses TRBD1 or TRBD2 (5 bases each). This CDR3 region has 16 residues. Germline V lookup: CDR1 MDHEN, CDR2 SYDVKM. V was pared by 6 bases and J by 1 base, with 18 bases between. Combining the CDR3 with reference TRBV28 and TRBJ2-5 gives the whole variable domain DVKVTQSSRYLVKRTGEKVFLECVQDMDHENMFWYRQDPGLGLRLIYFSYDVKMKEKGDIPEGYSVSREKKERFSLILESASTNQTSMYLCASSYPTRELQETQYFGPGTRLLVL.

This clonotype was seen ten or more times. The chain joins TRBV6-2 or TRBV6-3 to TRBJ1-2, with no clear D. Germline loops: CDR1 MNHEY, CDR2 SVGEGT. This CDR3 region has 11 residues. Trimming shortened V by 0 bases and J by 4 bases, and 0 bases separated the two germline ends. The chain's CDR3 is CASSYSYGYTF. CDR3 DNA: TGTGCCAGCAGTTACTCCTATGGCTACACCTTC.

This clonotype was observed many times. The chain couples TRBV18 to TRBJ2-7; 7 nucleotides agree with TRBD1. CDR3 size: 14 residues. Germline values: CDR1 KGHSH, CDR2 LQKENI. The junction had 7 bases not matched to a gene; V was cut back by 2 bases and J by 6 bases. The CDR3 sequence is CASSPIGQAGEQYF. The CDR3 bases are TGTGCCAGCTCACCAATCGGACAGGCGGGCGAGCAGTACTTC. Supplemented by reference TRBV18 and TRBJ2-7, the full variable domain reads NAGVMQNPRHLVRRRGQEARLRCSPMKGHSHVYWYRQLPEEGLKFMVYLQKENIIDESGMPKERFSAEFPKEGPSILRIQQVVRGDSAAYFCASSPIGQAGEQYFGPGTRLTVT.

This clonotype showed up just once. J is TRBJ1-5 and V is TRBV12-3 or TRBV12-4; perhaps TRBD1 as D (5 bases). This CDR3 has 14 residues. V was shortened by 5 bases and J by 7 bases, with 15 bases between the two germline ends. The CDR3 DNA reads TGTGCCAGCAGTCCTCAGGGTATTCGGCAGCCCCAGCATTTT. Translated, it gives CASSPQGIRQPQHF.

The sample holds many counts of this clonotype. This chain links TRBV7-2 with TRBJ2-7; 8 bases map to TRBD2. This CDR3 is built from 14 residues. The ends lost 1 base at V and 5 bases at J; junction bases unmatched: 4. The germline gives CDR1 SGHTA, CDR2 FQGNSA. CDR3: CASSLEREYHEQYF. The CDR3 bases are TGTGCCAGCAGCTTAGAGCGGGAGTACCACGAGCAGTACTTC.

This clonotype was counted many times. The chain combines TRBV6-5 with TRBJ2-7; D unresolved. Trimming took 7 bases from V and 4 from J, leaving 11 bases between them. The germline CDR1 and CDR2 sequences are MNHEY and SVGAGI. The CDR3 length is 12 residues. In nucleotides, the CDR3 is TGTGCCAGCACCTCGGGCACTTACGAGCAGTACTTC. It yields the protein CASTSGTYEQYF.

At least ten counts were recorded for this clonotype. The V call is TRBV30, the J call TRBJ1-2; TRBD1 might be the D (5 bases). V was pared by 0 bases and J by 7 bases, with 9 bases between. Germline V gene sequence: CDR1 GTSNPN, CDR2 SVGIG (reference sequence). The CDR3 spans 12 residues. The CDR3 DNA sequence: TGTGCCTGGAGTGTCTGGGGGACTGGCTACACCTTC. It codes for CAWSVWGTGYTF.

The J gene is TRBJ1-6, the V gene TRBV6-1, with D possibly TRBD1 on 6 matching bases. CDR3 length equals 14 residues. Germline V gene data show CDR1 as MNHNS and CDR2 as SASEGT. V lost 10 bases, J lost 9 bases, and 19 bases lay in between. The CDR3 loop is CATQGGGAGSPLHF. The CDR3 DNA sequence: TGTGCCACCCAAGGGGGGGGAGCGGGTTCACCCCTCCACTTT.

The chain employs TRBV6-1 and TRBJ1-2, with no clear D. CDR3 length equals 13 residues. Germline-derived CDR1 and CDR2 are MNHNS and SASEGT. The V and J ends lost 5 bases and 3 bases respectively, with 10 bases between them. The CDR3 sequence: CASSRDGDYGYTF. CDR3 coding DNA: TGTGCCAGCAGTAGAGACGGGGACTATGGCTACACCTTC.

This clonotype was counted many times. This chain connects TRBV27 to TRBJ2-7, with D hard to call. The V gene lost 3 bases and the J gene lost 3 bases, with 12 bases spanning the gap. Germline CDR1 reads MNHEY; CDR2 reads SMNVEV (reference sequence). This CDR3 comprises 14 residues. CDR3 sequence: CASSLADKSYEQYF. CDR3 in DNA: TGTGCCAGCAGTTTGGCTGATAAGAGCTACGAGCAGTACTTC.

This clonotype appeared many times. The CDR3 spells CASSNSGPYGYTF. CDR3 in DNA: TGTGCCAGCAGCAACTCAGGGCCCTATGGCTACACCTTC. The chain links TRBV27 to TRBJ1-2, with D perhaps matching TRBD1 (5 bases). Germline CDR1 MNHEY, CDR2 SMNVEV (reference sequence). This CDR3 is 13 amino acids long. The ends were cut back, 6 bases at V and 4 bases at J, with 12 bases in the middle.

This clonotype was detected ten times or more. The genes are TRBV3-1 and TRBJ1-5; maybe TRBD1 (6 bases). There are 15 residues in the CDR3. V was pared by 4 bases and J by 4 bases, with 14 bases between. Per germline, CDR1 LGHDT and CDR2 YNNKEL (reference sequence). For the CDR3, the DNA is TGTGCCAGCAGCCGGGCCGGGAGGGGGAATCAGCCCCAGCATTTT. This gives the protein CASSRAGRGNQPQHF.

The DNA for the CDR3 is TGTGCCAGCAGTCCCCTACCCCCCTCCGAGTGGGGTGAGGAGACCCAGTACTTC. The encoded protein is CASSPLPPSEWGEETQYF. The gene calls are TRBV28 and TRBJ2-5; D is unclear. Germline CDR1 MDHEN, CDR2 SYDVKM. V dropped 5 bases and J dropped 5 bases, with 27 bases sitting between them. The CDR3 runs 18 residues.

Many counts were recorded for this clonotype. V gene TRBV5-1 combines with J gene TRBJ2-7; tentatively, D is TRBD2 (6 bases). The germline V gene has CDR1 SGHRS and CDR2 YFSETQ. V lost 4 bases and J 1 base, leaving 18 bases between the germline ends. The CDR3 loop spans 16 amino acids. For the CDR3, the DNA is TGCGCCAGCAGCCCAGAGCCGGGACTCTCTTCCTACGAGCAGTACTTC. Translated: CASSPEPGLSSYEQYF.

This clonotype has a count of ten or more. The rearrangement links TRBV27 to TRBJ2-7; 9 bases fit TRBD1. After removal of 6 bases from V and 6 bases from J, the junction contained 6 bases not matched to a gene. The CDR3 extends over 13 amino acids. CDR1 and CDR2 from the germline V gene are MNHEY and SMNVEV (reference sequence). The CDR3 region has the DNA TGTGCCAGCAGACCGACAGGGGGTGGCGAGCAGTACTTC. As protein: CASRPTGGGEQYF.

This clonotype was observed at least ten times. One base away lies a much larger clone, so this may be a sequencing read error. The chain has TRBV28 and TRBJ2-5, with a possible D match to TRBD1 (5 bases). The germline V gene encodes CDR1 MDHEN and CDR2 SYDVKM. The CDR3 sequence is 16 residues long. CDR3 bases: TGTGCCGGCAGTTTTAATAGGGGATTTGAACAAGAGACCCAGTACTTC. This sequence encodes CAGSFNRGFEQETQYF.

This clonotype was counted many times. The rearrangement uses TRBV20-1 and TRBJ2-7, with D perhaps TRBD1 (6 bases). The CDR3 contains 13 residues. V was cut by 5 bases and J by 5 bases, with 16 bases left in between. Per germline, CDR1 DFQATT and CDR2 SNEGSKA (reference sequence). Here the CDR3 reads CSAYAGAYHEQYF. DNA for the CDR3: TGCAGTGCTTATGCAGGGGCGTACCACGAGCAGTACTTC.

CDR3 nucleotides: TGTGCCAGCAGTTTTCTGGGGAGGGGTAACACTGAAGCTTTCTTT. This codes for CASSFLGRGNTEAFF. V gene TRBV12-3 or TRBV12-4 combines with J gene TRBJ1-1; D is perhaps TRBD1 (5 bases). CDR3 length: 15 amino acids. Trimming stripped 3 bases from V and 2 bases from J, with 13 bases between.

This clonotype was counted only a few times. This chain joins TRBV7-2 and TRBJ2-4, with TRBD2 as a possible D gene (5 bases). V was cut by 5 bases and J by 7 bases, with 9 bases left in between. The CDR3 covers 12 residues. Looked up from germline, CDR1 is SGHTA and CDR2 is FQGNSA. CDR3 sequence (DNA): TGTGCCAGCAGCCCGACGGGGAACATTCAGTACTTC. As protein: CASSPTGNIQYF.

The rearrangement links TRBV7-9 to TRBJ2-4; 8 nucleotides align to TRBD2. The CDR3 runs 15 residues. CDR1 and CDR2 from the germline V gene are SEHNR and FQNEAQ (reference sequence). V was clipped by 4 bases and J by 1 base; unmatched bases: 3. The CDR3 region is CASSSPGGAKNIQYF. CDR3 nucleotides: TGTGCCAGCAGCTCCCCGGGGGGGGCCAAAAACATTCAGTACTTC.

This clonotype was detected many times. The gene calls are TRBV30 and TRBJ2-7, with D unresolved. Trimming cost V 1 base and J 4 bases, with 5 bases left between them. Per the germline V gene, CDR1 is GTSNPN and CDR2 is SVGIG (reference sequence). The CDR3 spans 11 residues. This CDR3 is CAWSEGYEQYF. The CDR3 DNA is TGTGCCTGGAGTGAAGGTTACGAGCAGTACTTC.

Ten or more counts support this clonotype. The chain employs TRBV12-3 or TRBV12-4 and TRBJ2-5, with 14 bases fitting TRBD2. The CDR3 sequence is 17 residues long. Germline trimming cut 6 bases from V and 3 bases from J; bases unmatched to any gene: 9. The CDR3 coding sequence is TGTGCCAGCAGACCGGGACTAGCGGGGGAGTCGGAAGAGACCCAGTACTTC. It translates to CASRPGLAGESEETQYF.

Only one count was recorded for this clonotype. V gene TRBV5-1 combines with J gene TRBJ1-1; possibly TRBD1 for D (6 bases). There are 16 residues in the CDR3. Trimming shortened V by 0 bases and J by 5 bases, and 17 bases separated the two germline ends. CDR1 SGHRS and CDR2 YFSETQ come from the germline V gene. The CDR3 loop reads CASSLAGGTKGTEAFF. The CDR3 coding sequence is TGCGCCAGCAGCTTGGCCGGCGGGACAAAAGGTACTGAAGCTTTCTTT.